This passage covers 28 T cell receptor beta chains from one sample sequenced in a study of cytomegalovirus exposure and HLA in healthy donors (dated by TCRdb to about 2017). The library was built by means of the immunoSEQ multiplex PCR assay. A mixture of 60 forward primers for TCR Vbeta segments and 13 reverse primers for TCR Jbeta segments was used in the multiplex PCR. TCRdb holds this immuneACCESS table with in-frame rearrangements only. Some clones are missing; in checked studies, unresolved V genes explain under half, and the rest has no known cause. The sample table contains under 150,000 clones; only one count was recorded for around 68% of them. The top ten constitute 4.2% of the sample. Sequencing was performed on PBMCs. These receptor sequences come from a woman aged 40 to 50 in good health and CMV-seropositive.

The V and J genes are TRBV2 and TRBJ2-7, with a tentative D call TRBD1 (5 bases). Germline assignment: CDR1 SNHLY and CDR2 FYNNEI. This CDR3 has 12 residues. Deletions cut 1 base from V and 7 bases from J, with 8 bases between. The CDR3 DNA sequence: TGTGCCAGCAGTGAAGGTGCAGGGGAGCAGTACTTC. Translating gives CASSEGAGEQYF.

This clone was counted between two and nine times. The DNA for the CDR3 is TGCGCCAGCAGCCCTGACTCGAACACCGGGGAGCTGTTTTTT. Protein: CASSPDSNTGELFF. The chain is built from TRBV5-1 and TRBJ2-2, with D hard to call. The V end lost 4 bases, the J end lost 0 bases, and 7 bases lay between the germline ends. This CDR3 is 14 amino acids long. Germline-derived CDR1 and CDR2 are SGHRS and YFSETQ.

The chain employs TRBV2 and TRBJ1-5, with 8 nucleotides matching TRBD1. The CDR3 sequence is 17 residues long. V lost 5 bases to trimming and J lost 0 bases; unmatched junction nucleotides: 9. Looked up from germline, CDR1 is SNHLY and CDR2 is FYNNEI. The DNA of the CDR3 is TGTGCCAGCAGTTCTTACGGGACAGGAAATAGCAATCAGCCCCAGCATTTT. Its translation: CASSSYGTGNSNQPQHF. The entire variable domain, with the rest obtained from reference TRBV2 and TRBJ1-5, is as follows: EPEVTQTPSHQVTQMGQEVILRCVPISNHLYFYWYRQILGQKVEFLVSFYNNEISEKSEIFDDQFSVERPDGSNFTLKIRSTKLEDSAMYFCASSSYGTGNSNQPQHFGDGTRLSIL.

The chain is built from TRBV11-3 and TRBJ1-1, with TRBD1 matching over 12 bases. V shed 0 bases, J shed 0 bases, and the junction held 11 bases outside the gene matches. The length of the CDR3 is 20 residues. Germline values: CDR1 SGHNT, CDR2 YENEEA. CDR3 in DNA: TGTGCCAGCAGCTTAGATCGGAATCCGGGACAGGGGGCCATGAACACTGAAGCTTTCTTT. It translates to CASSLDRNPGQGAMNTEAFF.

The chain carries TRBV5-6 and TRBJ2-7; D is unresolved. The CDR3 loop spans 13 amino acids. The V end was cut by 0 bases, the J end by 4 bases, with 8 bases between. The V gene's germline CDR1 is SGHDT and CDR2 YYEEEE. CDR3 DNA: TGTGCCAGCAGCTTGGGGGTACAGTACGAGCAGTACTTC. Its translation is CASSLGVQYEQYF. The complete variable domain, with remaining parts taken from reference TRBV5-6 and TRBJ2-7, reads DAGVTQSPTHLIKTRGQQVTLRCSPKSGHDTVSWYQQALGQGPQFIFQYYEEEERQRGNFPDRFSGHQFPNYSSELNVNALLLGDSALYLCASSLGVQYEQYFGPGTRLTVT.

This clone occurred a few times. This chain uses TRBV7-9 with TRBJ1-2; possibly TRBD1 for D (5 bases). V was clipped by 5 bases and J by 6 bases, with 19 bases between them. Per germline, CDR1 SEHNR and CDR2 FQNEAQ (reference sequence). This CDR3 contains 15 residues. Here the CDR3 DNA reads TGTGCCAGCAGCCAAAGGAGGGGCGCGGGGGATGGCTACACCTTC. Translating it yields CASSQRRGAGDGYTF.

V gene TRBV9 combines with J gene TRBJ2-7; maybe TRBD1 (6 bases). This CDR3 has 13 residues. The V end lost 0 bases, the J end lost 6 bases, and 10 bases lay between the germline ends. Looked up from germline, CDR1 is SGDLS and CDR2 is YYNGEE. DNA for the CDR3: TGTGCCAGCAGCGTAGTGGGGGCGGGCGAGCAGTACTTC. Translation gives CASSVVGAGEQYF.

The chain joins TRBV27 to TRBJ1-5, with D possibly matching TRBD1 (5 bases). Germline CDR1 is MNHEY and CDR2 is SMNVEV (reference sequence). This CDR3 has 18 residues. V was pared by 1 base and J by 3 bases, with 19 bases between. For the CDR3, the DNA is TGTGCCAGCAGTTTATTCGGGTTGGGCCAGGGTCCCAATCAGCCCCAGCATTTT. Translating it yields CASSLFGLGQGPNQPQHF.

Regarding this clone: The junction departs from the called germline gene at one end, perhaps through a read error. The chain joins TRBV7-9 to TRBJ2-3; weak D call: TRBD2 (6 bases). This CDR3 region has 17 residues. Germline V gene data show CDR1 as SEHNR and CDR2 as FQNEAQ (reference sequence). For the CDR3, the DNA is TGTGCCAGCGGCTTAGTCGGGAGCGGCCCTAAGGTAGATACGCAGTATTTT. It specifies CASGLVGSGPKVDTQYF.

This clone was seen only a few times. The chain carries TRBV19 and TRBJ1-3; D unclear. Germline lookup yields CDR1 LNHDA and CDR2 SQIVND (reference sequence). V shed 3 bases and J shed 4 bases, with 10 bases lying between them. The CDR3 runs to 14 residues. The CDR3 region is CASSIPGMGNTIYF. The CDR3 DNA follows: TGTGCCAGTAGTATCCCGGGGATGGGAAACACCATATATTTT.

J is TRBJ1-1 and V is TRBV6-5, with a possible D match to TRBD1 (6 bases). CDR3 length: 14 residues. CDR1 MNHEY and CDR2 SVGAGI come from the germline V gene. The germline V and J ends were trimmed by 5 bases and 5 bases, with 15 bases remaining between them. CDR3 nucleotides: TGTGCCAGCAGTACTGACAGGAAAAGTACTGAAGCTTTCTTT. It is translated as CASSTDRKSTEAFF.

This chain links TRBV9 with TRBJ2-3; 7 bases fit TRBD2. Germline trimming cut 0 bases from V and 2 bases from J; bases unmatched to any gene: 3. The germline gives CDR1 SGDLS, CDR2 YYNGEE. The CDR3 has 15 residues. As DNA, the CDR3 is TGTGCCAGCAGCGTAGGGGGAGGGTACACAGATACGCAGTATTTT. The encoded protein is CASSVGGGYTDTQYF.

This chain joins TRBV10-3 and TRBJ2-3; D unresolved. The CDR3 loop spans 16 amino acids. V shed 2 bases and J shed 2 bases, with 14 bases lying between them. Looked up from germline, CDR1 is ENHRY and CDR2 is SYGVKD. The CDR3 spells CAISEPEKSVTDTQYF. CDR3 in DNA: TGTGCCATCAGTGAGCCGGAGAAGTCCGTCACAGATACGCAGTATTTT.

The rearrangement links TRBV5-5 to TRBJ2-7; 9 bases fit TRBD1. This CDR3 is 14 amino acids long. Germline values: CDR1 SGHKS, CDR2 YYEKEE (reference sequence). The junction had 4 bases not matched to a gene; V was cut back by 0 bases and J by 6 bases. Written as DNA, the CDR3 is TGTGCCAGCAGCTTGGACAGGGGGCGCGGCGAGCAGTACTTC. Its protein is CASSLDRGRGEQYF.

This clone was picked up a small number of times. The chain combines TRBV18 with TRBJ2-1, with D perhaps matching TRBD1 (6 bases). The CDR3 spans 13 residues. Germline values: CDR1 KGHSH, CDR2 LQKENI. Trimming removed 9 bases at V and 11 bases at J, with 20 bases between. The CDR3 protein is CASSADGQTKQFF. For the CDR3, the DNA is TGTGCCAGTTCAGCCGACGGACAGACAAAGCAGTTCTTC.

This clone was recorded a few times. V is TRBV15 and J is TRBJ2-2; D is possibly TRBD2 (5 bases). The germline gives CDR1 LNHNV, CDR2 YYDKDF (reference sequence). V lost 2 bases and J lost 6, with 13 bases in between. The CDR3 contains 15 residues. For the CDR3, the DNA is TGTGCCACCAGCAGAACCCCCCGGGGAGCCGGGGAGCTGTTTTTT. Its protein is CATSRTPRGAGELFF. The entire variable domain, with the rest obtained from reference TRBV15 and TRBJ2-2, is as follows: DAMVIQNPRYQVTQFGKPVTLSCSQTLNHNVMYWYQQKSSQAPKLLFHYYDKDFNNEADTPDNFQSRRPNTSFCFLDIRSPGLGDTAMYLCATSRTPRGAGELFFGEGSRLTVL.

V gene TRBV21-1 combines with J gene TRBJ2-1; the D call of TRBD1 is as the table states it, not checked on the DNA. TRBV21-1 constitutes a pseudogene. The CDR3 consists of 16 residues. CDR3 sequence (DNA): TGTGCCAGCAGCAAAGTGACGGGACAGGGGGACAATGAGCAGTTCTTC. As protein: CASSKVTGQGDNEQFF.

The chain is built from TRBV5-1 and TRBJ1-6; perhaps TRBD1 as D (6 bases). This CDR3 spans 15 amino acids. CDR1 is SGHRS and CDR2 is YFSETQ in the germline V gene. The ends were cut back, 3 bases at V and 4 bases at J, with 11 bases in the middle. The CDR3 spells CASSSDGTYNSPLHF. CDR3 nucleotide sequence: TGCGCCAGCAGCTCCGACGGGACATATAATTCACCCCTCCACTTT.

The chain joins TRBV7-9 to TRBJ2-5; possible D gene TRBD2, 6 bases. The J call is in doubt because the DNA end fits TRBJ2-7 better. In germline, CDR1 is SEHNR, CDR2 FQNEAQ (reference sequence). The CDR3 runs to 11 residues. CDR3 nucleotides: TGTGCCAGCAACAAAGCGGGCGAGCAGTACTTC. As protein: CASNKAGEQYF.

The CDR3 DNA sequence: TGTGCCAGCAGCCCCACCAGGGGAGAACGTGGGGAGCAGTTCTTC. This codes for CASSPTRGERGEQFF. V gene TRBV7-2 combines with J gene TRBJ2-1; a weak D match, TRBD1 (6 bases). The ends were cut back, 5 bases at V and 10 bases at J, with 21 bases in the middle. The germline CDR1 and CDR2 sequences are SGHTA and FQGNSA. The CDR3 runs to 15 residues.

This chain connects TRBV28 to TRBJ2-7, with 7 bases that match TRBD2. CDR3 length: 13 amino acids. V was clipped by 1 base and J by 5 bases; unmatched bases: 2. Germline V gene lookup returns CDR1 MDHEN and CDR2 SYDVKM. CDR3 sequence: CASSLSGGDEQYF. CDR3 sequence (DNA): TGTGCCAGCAGTTTATCGGGAGGCGACGAGCAGTACTTC.

This clone was seen only once. One junction end disagrees with the germline gene, perhaps due to a read error. The CDR3 region is CASSLDGSADTQYF. The DNA for the CDR3 is TGTGCTAGCAGCTTGGACGGGAGCGCAGATACGCAGTATTTT. This sequence joins TRBV7-7 and TRBJ2-3, with D maybe TRBD2 (6 bases). This CDR3 spans 14 amino acids. CDR1 is SSHAT and CDR2 is FNYEAQ in the germline V gene (reference sequence).

This clone was found a few times. The V call is TRBV5-4, the J call TRBJ2-2; D gene ambiguous. V gave up 0 bases and J gave up 0 bases, with 3 bases separating them. Looked up from germline, CDR1 is SGHNT and CDR2 is YYREEE (reference sequence). CDR3 length: 14 amino acids. In nucleotides, the CDR3 is TGTGCCAGCAGCTTGGTAACGAACACCGGGGAGCTGTTTTTT. This sequence encodes CASSLVTNTGELFF.

This clone appeared a single time. The chain links TRBV6-5 to TRBJ1-2; maybe TRBD1 (5 bases). The CDR3 sequence is 11 residues long. Germline CDR1 and CDR2: MNHEY and SVGAGI. The ends were cut back, 6 bases at V and 8 bases at J, with 10 bases in the middle. This chain's CDR3 is CASRNHRGYTF. The CDR3 region has the DNA TGTGCCAGCAGAAATCACAGGGGCTACACCTTC.

In its sample, this clone was seen a few times. The rearrangement links TRBV7-2 to TRBJ2-1; TRBD2 aligns across 9 bases. J gave up 10 bases and V 5 bases, and 9 bases lay outside the gene matches. CDR3 size: 14 residues. Germline CDR1 is SGHTA and CDR2 is FQGNSA. CDR3 coding DNA: TGTGCCAGCAGCAAACGGACTAGCGATGGCGAGCAGTTCTTC. Its protein product is CASSKRTSDGEQFF.

This clone was observed a few times. The chain recombines TRBV6-5 with TRBJ1-2; TRBD1 agrees at 7 bases. Trimming cost V 8 bases and J 6 bases; bases outside gene matches: 15. CDR1 and CDR2 (germline): MNHEY, SVGAGI. The CDR3 runs 15 residues. The CDR3 is CASRQGALQGHGYTF. The CDR3 coding sequence is TGTGCCAGCCGACAGGGTGCCTTACAGGGTCATGGCTACACCTTC.

The chain couples TRBV11-1 to TRBJ1-3, with 8 nucleotides matching TRBD1. The CDR3 covers 14 residues. Per germline, CDR1 SGHAT and CDR2 FQDESV (reference sequence). Trimming took 3 bases from V and 4 from J; bases not matched to a gene: 2. Here the CDR3 DNA reads TGTGCCAGCAGCTTCGGGACAGGAGGAAACACCATATATTTT. Amino acid sequence: CASSFGTGGNTIYF.

V gene TRBV7-9 combines with J gene TRBJ2-7, with 8 bases lining up with TRBD1. Looked up from germline, CDR1 is SEHNR and CDR2 is FQNEAQ (reference sequence). The CDR3 has 15 residues. The J segment lost 3 bases and the V segment lost 5 bases, leaving 9 bases of the junction unmatched. This chain's CDR3 is CASSPGQGAGYEQYF. CDR3 nucleotides: TGTGCCAGCAGCCCTGGACAGGGTGCTGGCTACGAGCAGTACTTC.